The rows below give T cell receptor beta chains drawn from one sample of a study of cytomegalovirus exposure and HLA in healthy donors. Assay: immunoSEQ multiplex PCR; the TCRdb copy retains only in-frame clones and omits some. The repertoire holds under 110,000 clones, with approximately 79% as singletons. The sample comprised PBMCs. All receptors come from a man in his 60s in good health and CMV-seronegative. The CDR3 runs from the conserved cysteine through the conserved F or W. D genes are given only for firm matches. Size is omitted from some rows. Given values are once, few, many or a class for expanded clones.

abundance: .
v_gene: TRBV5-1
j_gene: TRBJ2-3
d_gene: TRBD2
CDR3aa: CASRSLSGASTDTQYF
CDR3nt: TGCGCCAGCAGGTCGCTCAGCGGGGCTAGCACAGATACGCAGTATTTT

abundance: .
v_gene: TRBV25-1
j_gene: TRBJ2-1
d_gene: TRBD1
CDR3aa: CASGLQGASSEQFF
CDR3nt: TGTGCCAGCGGCCTTCAGGGGGCTAGCTCTGAGCAGTTCTTC

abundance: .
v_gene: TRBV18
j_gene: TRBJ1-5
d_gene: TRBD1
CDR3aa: CASSPETGSSNQPQHF
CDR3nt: TGTGCCAGCTCACCGGAGACAGGGTCGAGCAATCAGCCCCAGCATTTT

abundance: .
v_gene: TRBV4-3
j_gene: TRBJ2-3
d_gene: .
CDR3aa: CASSQAPGWTDTQYF
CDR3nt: TGCGCCAGCAGCCAAGCGCCCGGGTGGACAGATACGCAGTATTTT

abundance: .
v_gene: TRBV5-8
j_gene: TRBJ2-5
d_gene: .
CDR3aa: CASSLGQVFETQYF
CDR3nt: TGTGCCAGCAGCTTGGGACAGGTCTTCGAGACCCAGTACTTC

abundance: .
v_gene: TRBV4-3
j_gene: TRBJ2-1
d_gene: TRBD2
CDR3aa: CASSPLGAGVYNEQFF
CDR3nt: TGCGCCAGCAGCCCCCTAGGAGCGGGGGTGTACAATGAGCAGTTCTTC

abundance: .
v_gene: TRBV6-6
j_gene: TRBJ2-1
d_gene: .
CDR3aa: CASSYSMGGANEQFF
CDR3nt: TGTGCCAGCAGTTACTCGATGGGCGGGGCGAATGAGCAGTTCTTC

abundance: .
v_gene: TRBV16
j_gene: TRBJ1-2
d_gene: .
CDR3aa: CASSQSRGYTF
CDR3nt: TGTGCCAGCAGCCAATCCCGGGGCTACACCTTC

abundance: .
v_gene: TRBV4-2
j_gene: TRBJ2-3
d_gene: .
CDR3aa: CASSPRPLRTDTQYF
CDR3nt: TGTGCCAGCAGCCCCCGCCCCCTACGCACAGATACGCAGTATTTT

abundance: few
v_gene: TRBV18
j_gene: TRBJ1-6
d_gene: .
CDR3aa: CASSSNNSPLHF
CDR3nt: TGTGCCAGCTCATCAAATAATTCACCCCTCCACTTT

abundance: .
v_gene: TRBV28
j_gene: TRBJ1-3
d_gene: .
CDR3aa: CASSFKNTIYF
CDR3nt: TGTGCCAGCAGCTTTAAAAACACCATATATTTT

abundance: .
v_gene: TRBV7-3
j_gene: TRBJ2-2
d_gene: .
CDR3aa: CASSKQGGGELFF
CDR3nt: TGTGCCAGCAGCAAACAGGGTGGAGGGGAGCTGTTTTTT

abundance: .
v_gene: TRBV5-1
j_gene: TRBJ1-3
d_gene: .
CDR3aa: CASSRGAGSGNTIYF
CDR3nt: TGCGCCAGCAGCAGGGGCGCCGGCTCTGGAAACACCATATATTTT

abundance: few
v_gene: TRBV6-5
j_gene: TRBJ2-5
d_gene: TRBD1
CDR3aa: CASSYPTGSEETQYF
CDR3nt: TGTGCCAGCAGTTACCCGACAGGGTCAGAAGAGACCCAGTACTTC

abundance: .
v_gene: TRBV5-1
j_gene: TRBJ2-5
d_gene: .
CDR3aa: CASSLGASAGETQYF
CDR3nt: TGCGCCAGCAGCTTGGGCGCTAGCGCCGGGGAGACCCAGTACTTC

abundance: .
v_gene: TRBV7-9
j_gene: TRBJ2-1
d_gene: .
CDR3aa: CASSLRRGAGRGEQFF
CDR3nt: TGTGCCAGCAGCTTACGACGGGGGGCCGGTAGGGGTGAGCAGTTCTTC

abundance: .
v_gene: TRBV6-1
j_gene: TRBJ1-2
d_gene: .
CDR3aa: CASSPGTLYGYTF
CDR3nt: TGTGCCAGCAGCCCCGGGACATTATATGGCTACACCTTC

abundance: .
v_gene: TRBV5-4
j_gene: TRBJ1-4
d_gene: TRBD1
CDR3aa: CASTRQGAGEKLFF
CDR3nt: TGTGCCAGCACCAGACAGGGGGCGGGGGAAAAACTGTTTTTT

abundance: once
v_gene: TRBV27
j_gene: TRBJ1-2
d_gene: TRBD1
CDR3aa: CASRQTGTGGGGYTF
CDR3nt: TGTGCCAGCCGTCAAACCGGGACAGGGGGTGGCGGCTACACCTTC

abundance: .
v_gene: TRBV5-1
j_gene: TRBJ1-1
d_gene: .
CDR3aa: CASSLTWTANTEAFF
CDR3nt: TGCGCCAGCAGCCTAACATGGACAGCGAACACTGAAGCTTTCTTT

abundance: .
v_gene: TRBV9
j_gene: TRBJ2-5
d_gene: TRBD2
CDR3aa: CASSASVAGGETQYF
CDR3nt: TGTGCCAGCAGCGCAAGCGTAGCGGGGGGTGAGACCCAGTACTTC

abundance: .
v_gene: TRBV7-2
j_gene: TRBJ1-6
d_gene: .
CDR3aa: CASSLSNSPLHF
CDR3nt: TGTGCCAGCAGCTTATCGAATTCACCCCTCCACTTT

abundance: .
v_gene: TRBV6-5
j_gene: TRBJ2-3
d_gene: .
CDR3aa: CVTQWSPRRTDTQYF
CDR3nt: TGTGTGACACAGTGGTCCCCAAGAAGAACAGATACGCAGTATTTT

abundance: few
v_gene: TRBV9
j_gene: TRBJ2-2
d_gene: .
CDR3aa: CASSVETTFTGELFF
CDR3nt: TGTGCCAGCAGCGTAGAAACTACTTTCACCGGGGAGCTGTTTTTT

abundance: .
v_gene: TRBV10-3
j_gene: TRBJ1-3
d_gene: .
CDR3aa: CAISGTRVSAGNTIYF
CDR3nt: TGTGCCATCAGTGGAACCAGGGTATCGGCTGGAAACACCATATATTTT

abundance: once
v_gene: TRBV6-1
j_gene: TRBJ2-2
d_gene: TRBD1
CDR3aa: CASSGDRNTGELFF
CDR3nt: TGTGCCAGCAGCGGGGACAGGAACACCGGGGAGCTGTTTTTT

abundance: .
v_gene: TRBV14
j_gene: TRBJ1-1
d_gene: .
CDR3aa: CASKLSLSTEAFF
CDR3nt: TGTGCCAGCAAACTTTCCCTGAGCACTGAAGCTTTCTTT

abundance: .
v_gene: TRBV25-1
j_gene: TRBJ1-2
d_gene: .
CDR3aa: CASSPRGAPNYGYTF
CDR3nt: TGTGCCAGCAGTCCCAGGGGCGCGCCGAACTATGGCTACACCTTC

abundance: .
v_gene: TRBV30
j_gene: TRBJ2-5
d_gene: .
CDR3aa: CAWRRGDGETQYF
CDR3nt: TGTGCCTGGCGTAGAGGAGATGGCGAGACCCAGTACTTC

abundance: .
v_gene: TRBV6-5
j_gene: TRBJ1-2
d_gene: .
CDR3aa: CASSLTSQGYGYTF
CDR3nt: TGTGCCAGCAGCCTGACATCCCAGGGCTATGGCTACACCTTC

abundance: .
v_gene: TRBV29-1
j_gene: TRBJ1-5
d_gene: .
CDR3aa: CSTSGGYNQPQHF
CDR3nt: TGCAGCACCTCGGGGGGGTACAATCAGCCCCAGCATTTT

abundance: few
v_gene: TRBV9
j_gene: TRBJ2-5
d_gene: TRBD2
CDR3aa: CASSPGLAGGGLGETQYF
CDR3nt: TGTGCCAGCAGCCCTGGGCTAGCGGGGGGCGGTCTGGGAGAGACCCAGTACTTC

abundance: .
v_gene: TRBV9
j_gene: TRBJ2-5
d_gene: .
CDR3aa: CASSVGQYQETQYF
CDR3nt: TGTGCCAGCAGCGTAGGACAGTACCAAGAGACCCAGTACTTC

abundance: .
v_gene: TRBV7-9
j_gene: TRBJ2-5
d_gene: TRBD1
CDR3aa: CASSRDSGETQYF
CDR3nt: TGTGCCAGCAGCCGGGACAGTGGAGAGACCCAGTACTTC

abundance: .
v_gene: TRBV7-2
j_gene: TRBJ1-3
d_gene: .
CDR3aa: CASSLAQADSGNTIYF
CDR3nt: TGTGCCAGCAGCTTAGCGCAGGCAGACTCTGGAAACACCATATATTTT

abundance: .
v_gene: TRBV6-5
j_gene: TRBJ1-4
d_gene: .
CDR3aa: CASSRRAGDEKLFF
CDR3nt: TGTGCCAGCAGTCGCCGAGCGGGGGATGAAAAACTGTTTTTT

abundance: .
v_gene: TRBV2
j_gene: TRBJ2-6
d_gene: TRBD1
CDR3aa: CASIEQGLGANVLTF
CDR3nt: TGTGCCAGCATCGAACAGGGGTTAGGGGCCAACGTCCTGACTTTC

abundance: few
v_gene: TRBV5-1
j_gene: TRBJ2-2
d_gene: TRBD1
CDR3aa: CASSWSGTGVGELFF
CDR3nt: TGCGCCAGCAGCTGGTCCGGGACAGGGGTCGGGGAGCTGTTTTTT

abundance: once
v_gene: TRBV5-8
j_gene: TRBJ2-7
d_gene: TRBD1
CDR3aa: CASSGGQGAISSYEQYF
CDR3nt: TGTGCCAGCAGCGGGGGACAGGGGGCCATTAGCTCCTACGAGCAGTACTTC

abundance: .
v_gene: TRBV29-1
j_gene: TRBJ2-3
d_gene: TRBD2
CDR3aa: CSVGPGSGGATDTQYF
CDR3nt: TGCAGCGTTGGACCCGGCAGCGGGGGGGCCACAGATACGCAGTATTTT

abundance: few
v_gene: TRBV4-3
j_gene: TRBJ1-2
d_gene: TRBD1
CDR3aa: CASSPWPGQPYGYTF
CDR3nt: TGCGCCAGCAGCCCTTGGCCGGGACAGCCCTATGGCTACACCTTC

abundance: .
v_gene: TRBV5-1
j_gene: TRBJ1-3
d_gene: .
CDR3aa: CASSLGLMSSGNTIYF
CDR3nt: TGCGCCAGCAGCTTGGGACTGATGAGCTCTGGAAACACCATATATTTT

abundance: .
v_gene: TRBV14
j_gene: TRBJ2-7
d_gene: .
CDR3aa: CASSQWQVRQYF
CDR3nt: TGTGCCAGCAGCCAATGGCAGGTCAGGCAGTACTTC

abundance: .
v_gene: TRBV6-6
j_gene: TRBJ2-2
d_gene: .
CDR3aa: CASSYGQGLVSGELFF
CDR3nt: TGTGCCAGCAGTTACGGGCAGGGGTTAGTTAGCGGGGAGCTGTTTTTT

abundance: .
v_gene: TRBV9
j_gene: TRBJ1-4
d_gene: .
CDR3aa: CASSVGGGLGEKLFF
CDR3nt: TGTGCCAGCAGCGTAGGGGGGGGGCTGGGTGAAAAACTGTTTTTT

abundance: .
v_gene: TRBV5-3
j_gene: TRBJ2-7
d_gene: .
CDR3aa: CARHKGLGQYF
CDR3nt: TGTGCCAGACACAAGGGGTTGGGGCAGTACTTC

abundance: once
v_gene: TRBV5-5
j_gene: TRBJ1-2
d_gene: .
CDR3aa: CASSLDSYGYTF
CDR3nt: TGTGCCAGCAGCCTAGACAGCTATGGCTACACCTTC

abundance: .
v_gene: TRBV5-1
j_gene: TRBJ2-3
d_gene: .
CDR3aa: CASSLATNTDTQYF
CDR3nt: TGCGCCAGCAGCTTGGCTACCAACACAGATACGCAGTATTTT

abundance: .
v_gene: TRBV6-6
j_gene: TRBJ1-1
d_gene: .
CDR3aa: CASTTTSTGTFDEAFF
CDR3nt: TGTGCCAGCACCACAACCTCGACCGGGACATTTGATGAAGCTTTCTTT

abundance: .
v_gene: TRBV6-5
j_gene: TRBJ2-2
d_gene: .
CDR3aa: CASSYSRASGTGELFF
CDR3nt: TGTGCCAGCAGTTACTCGAGGGCGAGTGGCACCGGGGAGCTGTTTTTT

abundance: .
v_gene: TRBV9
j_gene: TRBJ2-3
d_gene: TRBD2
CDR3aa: CASGIAGGSTDTQYF
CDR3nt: TGTGCCAGCGGGATAGCGGGGGGGAGCACAGATACGCAGTATTTT

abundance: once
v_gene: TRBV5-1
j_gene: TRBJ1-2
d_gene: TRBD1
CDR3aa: CASRLGTGQDYGYTF
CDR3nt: TGCGCCAGCAGGCTGGGGACGGGACAGGACTATGGCTACACCTTC

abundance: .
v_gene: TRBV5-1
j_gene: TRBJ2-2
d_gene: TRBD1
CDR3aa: CASSSAPGQGANTGELFF
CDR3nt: TGCGCCAGCAGCTCAGCCCCGGGACAGGGGGCGAACACCGGGGAGCTGTTTTTT

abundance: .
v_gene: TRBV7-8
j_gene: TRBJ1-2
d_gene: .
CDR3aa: CASSLDYNYGYTF
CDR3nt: TGTGCCAGCAGCTTAGATTATAACTATGGCTACACCTTC

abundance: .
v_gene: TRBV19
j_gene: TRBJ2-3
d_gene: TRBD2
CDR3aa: CASRGSSGGADTQYF
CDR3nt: TGTGCCAGCCGTGGGTCTAGCGGGGGGGCAGATACGCAGTATTTT

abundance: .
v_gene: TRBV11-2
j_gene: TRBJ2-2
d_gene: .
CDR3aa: CASRDTSSNTGELFF
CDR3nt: TGTGCCAGCAGAGACACATCCTCGAACACCGGGGAGCTGTTTTTT